These T cell receptor beta chains were read from a single sample in a study of blood T cell repertoires in COVID-19. Assay used: immunoSEQ multiplex PCR; TCRdb lists only in-frame clones, some missing. This repertoire shows fewer than 200,000 clones, about 83% found once; its top ten account for less than 3.5%. The sequencing input was PBMCs or T cells enriched from blood (not recorded which). These receptors were taken from a woman in her twenties or thirties who had been exposed to COVID-19. The CDR3 runs from the conserved cysteine through the conserved F or W. The order of the fields is J gene, CDR3 length, V gene, clone size, CDR3 protein. The listing skips clone size in some rows; elsewhere it reads once, few, many or a size class.

j_call: TRBJ2-5
cdr3_length: 13
v_call: TRBV3-1/TRBV3-2
clone_size: .
cdr3_aa: CASSPPVRDTQYF

j_call: TRBJ1-1
cdr3_length: 15
v_call: TRBV10-1
clone_size: once
cdr3_aa: CASSESRGMNTEAFF

j_call: TRBJ2-1
cdr3_length: 16
v_call: TRBV7-3
clone_size: .
cdr3_aa: CASSNSGTSGRFEQFF

j_call: TRBJ1-2
cdr3_length: 15
v_call: TRBV7-2
clone_size: once
cdr3_aa: CASSGTGGSGYGYTF

j_call: TRBJ1-2
cdr3_length: 11
v_call: TRBV7-9
clone_size: .
cdr3_aa: CASTQGDGYTF

j_call: TRBJ1-1
cdr3_length: 14
v_call: TRBV7-8
clone_size: .
cdr3_aa: CASSLRQANTEAFF

j_call: TRBJ1-4
cdr3_length: 13
v_call: TRBV4-1
clone_size: .
cdr3_aa: CASSLTGDEKLFF

j_call: TRBJ2-5
cdr3_length: 14
v_call: TRBV30
clone_size: .
cdr3_aa: CAWSVGLGRETQYF

j_call: TRBJ2-1
cdr3_length: 16
v_call: TRBV4-1
clone_size: .
cdr3_aa: CASSQVQGAAYNEQFF

j_call: TRBJ1-6
cdr3_length: 14
v_call: TRBV9
clone_size: .
cdr3_aa: CASSVVRDGSPLHF

j_call: TRBJ2-7
cdr3_length: 12
v_call: TRBV11-2
clone_size: .
cdr3_aa: CASSYGGGEQYF

j_call: TRBJ1-2
cdr3_length: 15
v_call: TRBV25-1
clone_size: few
cdr3_aa: CASSDDQGAARGYTF

j_call: TRBJ1-1
cdr3_length: 11
v_call: TRBV5-4
clone_size: .
cdr3_aa: CASSLAAEAFF

j_call: TRBJ1-3
cdr3_length: 16
v_call: TRBV7-2
clone_size: .
cdr3_aa: CASSLMGLNSGNTIYF

j_call: TRBJ1-4
cdr3_length: 15
v_call: TRBV2
clone_size: .
cdr3_aa: CASSEASSKASGLFF

j_call: TRBJ2-7
cdr3_length: 15
v_call: TRBV19
clone_size: .
cdr3_aa: CASSIDRTGRDEQYF

j_call: TRBJ2-7
cdr3_length: 16
v_call: TRBV9
clone_size: .
cdr3_aa: CASSPPSGGGADEQYF

j_call: TRBJ2-7
cdr3_length: 13
v_call: TRBV5-1
clone_size: .
cdr3_aa: CASSFTGWNEQYF

j_call: TRBJ1-4
cdr3_length: 14
v_call: TRBV7-6
clone_size: once
cdr3_aa: CASSLAGSNEKLFF

j_call: TRBJ2-5
cdr3_length: 13
v_call: TRBV2
clone_size: .
cdr3_aa: CASRRQGTETQYF

j_call: TRBJ1-3
cdr3_length: 15
v_call: TRBV5-8
clone_size: .
cdr3_aa: CASWEFSLAGNTIYF

j_call: TRBJ1-5
cdr3_length: 16
v_call: TRBV19
clone_size: .
cdr3_aa: CASSGPGLLGNQPQHF

j_call: TRBJ1-2
cdr3_length: 11
v_call: TRBV25-1
clone_size: .
cdr3_aa: CASRGGRGYTF

j_call: TRBJ1-4
cdr3_length: 14
v_call: TRBV5-4
clone_size: few
cdr3_aa: CASSSQDGSEKLFF

j_call: TRBJ2-1
cdr3_length: 14
v_call: TRBV6-2/TRBV6-3
clone_size: .
cdr3_aa: CASSPGTSVNEQFF

j_call: TRBJ2-7
cdr3_length: 16
v_call: TRBV7-2
clone_size: .
cdr3_aa: CASSRNNRGGTYEQYF

j_call: TRBJ2-7
cdr3_length: 17
v_call: TRBV5-1
clone_size: .
cdr3_aa: CASSMGLAGVPGYEQYF

j_call: TRBJ1-1
cdr3_length: 10
v_call: TRBV19
clone_size: .
cdr3_aa: CASRADEAFF

j_call: TRBJ2-1
cdr3_length: 12
v_call: TRBV5-4
clone_size: .
cdr3_aa: CAAGQVNNEQFF

j_call: TRBJ1-1
cdr3_length: 12
v_call: TRBV30
clone_size: few
cdr3_aa: CAWQGGNTEAFF

j_call: TRBJ1-1
cdr3_length: 17
v_call: TRBV5-1
clone_size: .
cdr3_aa: CASSSNDRGPQNTEAFF

j_call: TRBJ1-2
cdr3_length: 13
v_call: TRBV11-2
clone_size: .
cdr3_aa: CASSLVGEVGYTF

j_call: TRBJ1-1
cdr3_length: 14
v_call: TRBV6-5
clone_size: .
cdr3_aa: CASSIRTANTEAFF

j_call: TRBJ2-5
cdr3_length: 14
v_call: TRBV2
clone_size: .
cdr3_aa: CASNRRGGEETQYF

j_call: TRBJ2-2
cdr3_length: 15
v_call: TRBV7-7
clone_size: .
cdr3_aa: CASSFGEGYTGELFF

j_call: TRBJ1-1
cdr3_length: 14
v_call: TRBV9
clone_size: .
cdr3_aa: CASSAHRGNTEAFF

j_call: TRBJ2-3
cdr3_length: 13
v_call: TRBV6-1
clone_size: .
cdr3_aa: CASSEVSRAPQYF

j_call: TRBJ2-2
cdr3_length: 16
v_call: TRBV5-6
clone_size: .
cdr3_aa: CASSPQAGGNTGELFF

j_call: TRBJ1-6
cdr3_length: 18
v_call: TRBV9
clone_size: .
cdr3_aa: CASSVVIRGQPYNSPLHF

j_call: TRBJ2-6
cdr3_length: 17
v_call: TRBV9
clone_size: .
cdr3_aa: CASSVSLGYSGANVLTF

j_call: TRBJ1-1
cdr3_length: 17
v_call: TRBV4-3
clone_size: .
cdr3_aa: CASSQEGGTGVNTEAFF

j_call: TRBJ2-3
cdr3_length: 16
v_call: TRBV4-3
clone_size: .
cdr3_aa: CASSFTSGGPTDTQYF

j_call: TRBJ1-2
cdr3_length: 13
v_call: TRBV6-1
clone_size: .
cdr3_aa: CASSERSYYGYTF

j_call: TRBJ1-2
cdr3_length: 13
v_call: TRBV10-1
clone_size: .
cdr3_aa: CASSTGGSYGYTF

j_call: TRBJ2-1
cdr3_length: 15
v_call: TRBV7-2
clone_size: .
cdr3_aa: CASSFLAGGLNEQFF

j_call: TRBJ2-2
cdr3_length: 15
v_call: TRBV7-7
clone_size: few
cdr3_aa: CASSIMTPGAGELFF

j_call: TRBJ1-2
cdr3_length: 15
v_call: TRBV2
clone_size: .
cdr3_aa: CASSERGSSNYGYTF

j_call: TRBJ1-1
cdr3_length: 13
v_call: TRBV3-1/TRBV3-2
clone_size: .
cdr3_aa: CASSQGDWGVAFF